This T cell receptor (beta chain) is drawn from a study of identical twins. Findings and limits, study-wide: Conclusions were drawn cross-sectionally by statistical analysis, without following the same donors. Modeled out-of-frame TCR alpha sharing in monozygotic twins fell below observed levels.

With respect to this clonotype: Its antigen is still unknown.

The authors used template switching to add a universal primer site and gave cDNA unique molecular identifiers. One entry per CDR3 protein, called by TCRdb with MiXCR from the 5' RACE reads. The data contain about 720,000 distinct CDR3 sequences, approximately 18% of them singletons. The V gene's germline CDR1 is DFQATT and CDR2 SNEGSKA (reference sequence). The CDR3 sequence is 15 residues long. Losses at the gene ends were 1 base for V and 4 bases for J; bases not matched to a gene: 7. These records were also assigned to another study, of T cells expressing NK-cell markers. This second report adds: Sorted CD3+CD56+NKG2C+, CD3+CD56+NKG2C- and CD3+CD56-NKG2C+ T cells supplied TCR beta repertoires.

The chain carries TRBV20-1 and TRBJ1-5; TRBD1 agrees at 7 bases. The sequence derives from a woman aged 18-29 years in good health. Sequencing was done on a sample of PBMCs. The CDR3 is CSARAIDRVNQPQHF. The CDR3 region has the DNA TGCAGTGCTAGAGCAATAGACAGGGTAAATCAGCCCCAGCATTTT.